The 18 T cell receptor beta chains below were found in one sample sequenced in a study of blood T cell repertoires in COVID-19. Profiling relied on immunoSEQ multiplex PCR, and the TCRdb table lists in-frame clones only, not all of them. The table has 13,000 or so clones, around 89% seen once. Sequencing was performed on peripheral blood. The receptors originated from a human donor with active COVID-19. The donor label of this sample is uncertain.

The chain uses TRBV3-1 (or the pseudogene TRBV3-2) and TRBJ2-1, with 9 bases lining up with TRBD2. CDR1 is LGHDT and CDR2 is YNNKEL in the germline V gene (reference sequence). The CDR3 is made up of 16 amino acids. The ends lost 2 bases at V and 6 bases at J; junction bases unmatched: 8. In DNA form, the CDR3 reads TGTGCCAGCAGCCAAAAAAGAGCGGGGGGCGGCAATGAGCAGTTCTTC. This translates into CASSQKRAGGGNEQFF.

The chain links TRBV7-9 to TRBJ2-3; perhaps TRBD2 as D (7 bases). The CDR3 is made up of 15 amino acids. Germline V gives CDR1 SEHNR, CDR2 FQNEAQ (reference sequence). V was trimmed by 5 bases and J by 0 bases, leaving 12 bases between them. The CDR3 coding sequence is TGTGCCAGCAGCCGCGCGGGGGCCAGCACAGATACGCAGTATTTT. Its translation is CASSRAGASTDTQYF.

CDR3 nucleotide sequence: TGTGCCAGCAGAGAGGGGGGGCTGTGGGAGCAGTACTTC. It yields the protein CASREGGLWEQYF. The genes are TRBV7-2 and TRBJ2-7; tentative D call: TRBD2 (7 bases). Trimming took 6 bases from V and 7 from J, leaving 16 bases between them. The CDR3 extends over 13 amino acids. CDR1 SGHTA and CDR2 FQGNSA come from the germline V gene.

The rearrangement uses TRBV24-1 and TRBJ2-1; 8 bases align to TRBD2. The CDR3 runs to 11 residues. Losses at the gene ends were 11 bases for V and 6 bases for J; bases not matched to a gene: 2. Looked up from germline, CDR1 is KGHDR and CDR2 is SFDVKD. The CDR3 DNA reads TGTGCCATCGGGGGGGGCAATGAGCAGTTCTTC. The encoded protein is CAIGGGNEQFF.

The chain links TRBV5-6 to TRBJ1-2; 7 nucleotides align to TRBD1. This CDR3 has 12 residues. Germline CDR1 and CDR2: SGHDT and YYEEEE. V lost 7 bases and J lost 7; bases outside the gene matches: 7. CDR3 nucleotide sequence: TGTGCCAGCCGGGAGGGGGCTGGTGGCTACACCTTC. The encoded protein is CASREGAGGYTF. The full variable domain, its missing parts supplied by reference TRBV5-6 and TRBJ1-2, is DAGVTQSPTHLIKTRGQQVTLRCSPKSGHDTVSWYQQALGQGPQFIFQYYEEEERQRGNFPDRFSGHQFPNYSSELNVNALLLGDSALYLCASREGAGGYTFGSGTRLTVV.

The chain recombines TRBV15 with TRBJ2-1; D gene uncertain. V was pared by 0 bases and J by 6 bases, with 3 bases between. The germline CDR1 and CDR2 sequences are LNHNV and YYDKDF (reference sequence). The CDR3 runs 12 residues. As DNA, the CDR3 is TGTGCCACCAGCAGAGATAGCAATGAGCAGTTCTTC. Encoded protein: CATSRDSNEQFF.

The genes are TRBV4-2 and TRBJ2-5; the match to TRBD2 covers 8 bases. This CDR3 region has 15 residues. V trimming: 3 bases; J trimming: 1 base; junction bases outside the gene matches: 4. The germline CDR1 and CDR2 sequences are LGHNA and YNFKEQ. This CDR3 reads CASSQTAGAQETQYF. CDR3 bases: TGTGCCAGCAGCCAGACAGCGGGGGCCCAAGAGACCCAGTACTTC.

This clone was counted a single time. Here the CDR3 DNA reads TGTGCCACCAGCTTCAAAGGGACAGGGACTAGAACCGGGGAGCTGTTTTTT. Translation gives CATSFKGTGTRTGELFF. The chain combines TRBV24-1 with TRBJ2-2; possibly TRBD1 for D (9 bases). Trimming stripped 7 bases from V and 5 bases from J, with 22 bases between. Germline V gives CDR1 KGHDR, CDR2 SFDVKD. There are 17 residues in the CDR3.

This chain uses TRBV11-2 with TRBJ1-1; D gene unclear. Trimming removed 4 bases from V and 5 bases from J, with 5 bases in between. CDR3 length: 11 residues. CDR1 and CDR2 from the germline V gene are SGHAT and FQNNGV. CDR3 DNA sequence: TGTGCCAGCAGCTCCCGGACTGAAGCTTTCTTT. It encodes CASSSRTEAFF.

This clone showed up just once. The V call is TRBV2, the J call TRBJ1-1, with D maybe TRBD1 (5 bases). The V and J ends lost 5 bases and 4 bases respectively, with 11 bases between them. Germline V gene data show CDR1 as SNHLY and CDR2 as FYNNEI. The CDR3 contains 13 residues. CDR3 region: CASSSGGSTEAFF. The CDR3 DNA follows: TGTGCCAGCAGTTCCGGGGGGTCCACTGAAGCTTTCTTT. Variable domain in full (rest from reference TRBV2 and TRBJ1-1): EPEVTQTPSHQVTQMGQEVILRCVPISNHLYFYWYRQILGQKVEFLVSFYNNEISEKSEIFDDQFSVERPDGSNFTLKIRSTKLEDSAMYFCASSSGGSTEAFFGQGTRLTVV.

The chain recombines TRBV5-3 with TRBJ1-2; D perhaps matches TRBD1 (5 bases). TRBV5-3 is an open reading frame whose function is uncertain. The CDR3 contains 18 residues. Trimming stripped 0 bases from V and 1 base from J, with 19 bases between. CDR3: CARSLARLSRQSNYGYTF. The CDR3 nucleotides read TGTGCCAGAAGCTTGGCCCGTCTGTCAAGACAGAGTAACTATGGCTACACCTTC.

The sample holds one count of this clone. The chain links TRBV7-3 to TRBJ1-6, with 9 bases fitting TRBD1. V was pared by 5 bases and J by 4 bases, with 3 bases of the junction left unmatched. The CDR3 sequence is 15 residues long. Looked up from germline, CDR1 is SGHTA and CDR2 is FQGTGA. The CDR3 sequence is CASSLGTGYNSPLHF. CDR3 nucleotides: TGTGCCAGCAGCCTAGGGACAGGGTATAATTCACCCCTCCACTTT.

This chain joins TRBV5-1 and TRBJ2-7, with D tentatively TRBD1 (5 bases). CDR1 SGHRS and CDR2 YFSETQ come from the germline V gene. Trimming pared 1 base from V and 1 base from J, leaving 9 bases between. The CDR3 has 14 amino acids. The CDR3 loop is CASSLTGMSYEQYF. CDR3 nucleotide sequence: TGCGCCAGCAGCTTGACAGGAATGTCCTACGAGCAGTACTTC.

The chain carries TRBV10-3 and TRBJ2-5, with 8 nucleotides matching TRBD2. The trim removed 2 bases at V and 3 bases at J, leaving 5 bases unmatched. Per germline, CDR1 ENHRY and CDR2 SYGVKD. This CDR3 comprises 15 residues. The CDR3 nucleotides read TGTGCCATCAGTGAGGGAATAGCGGGGAAAGAGACCCAGTACTTC. It encodes CAISEGIAGKETQYF.

CDR3 bases: TGCAGCGTGGCCGAGGCGGTAAATCAGCCCCAGCATTTT. Protein: CSVAEAVNQPQHF. The chain recombines TRBV29-1 with TRBJ1-5; D gene ambiguous. There are 13 residues in the CDR3. In germline, CDR1 is SQVTM, CDR2 ANQGSEA. Trimming took 6 bases from V and 4 from J, leaving 13 bases between them.

This chain joins TRBV5-1 and TRBJ2-6, with 7 bases lining up with TRBD1. CDR1 is SGHRS, CDR2 YFSETQ, per germline. The length of the CDR3 is 15 residues. The J segment lost 0 bases and the V segment lost 5 bases, leaving 2 bases of the junction unmatched. CDR3 in DNA: TGCGCCAGCAGATCAGGGGGCTCTGGGGCCAACGTCCTGACTTTC. It translates to CASRSGGSGANVLTF.

The gene calls are TRBV11-2 and TRBJ1-1; 7 bases fit TRBD1. Germline CDR1 SGHAT, CDR2 FQNNGV. V was pared by 4 bases and J by 0 bases, with 5 bases of the junction left unmatched. This CDR3 has 15 residues. CDR3 residues: CASSSRGPMNTEAFF. For the CDR3, the DNA is TGTGCCAGCAGCTCGAGGGGGCCGATGAACACTGAAGCTTTCTTT.

The gene calls are TRBV7-2 and TRBJ1-2; D might be TRBD1 (5 bases). The V gene's germline CDR1 is SGHTA and CDR2 FQGNSA. V dropped 5 bases and J dropped 8 bases, with 27 bases sitting between them. CDR3 length: 17 amino acids. CDR3 loop: CASSPDGDGGGLVGYTF. The CDR3 nucleotides are TGTGCCAGCAGCCCCGACGGGGACGGGGGTGGTTTGGTGGGCTACACCTTC.